Listed below are T cell receptor beta chains from one sample, sequenced in a study of T cells in Graves' hyperthyroidism and ophthalmopathy. TCRdb re-called the multiplex PCR reads with MiXCR, one entry per CDR3 protein. The sample holds roughly 180,000 distinct CDR3 sequences; about 9% are singletons and the top ten take around 21%. The sequenced material came from blood. The receptors shown here come from a woman between 18 and 29 years old with Graves' hyperthyroidism that later progressed to Graves' ophthalmopathy. The conserved cysteine and the conserved F or W are not part of the CDR3 here.

CDR3	V	J
ASRKGTRAAQHTQY	TRBV27	TRBJ2-3
ASSLQVGSYEQY	TRBV5-1	TRBJ2-7
ASSGYRHRGRGYSYT	TRBV9	TRBJ1-2
SGLAPYNEQF	TRBV20-1	TRBJ2-1
ASSLEGGNTEAF	TRBV12-3/TRBV12-4	TRBJ1-1
AILDRMNTEAF	TRBV6-1	TRBJ1-1
ASSQDLIDSLYGYT	TRBV14	TRBJ1-2
ATAGTVKAGEGYT	TRBV12-3/TRBV12-4	TRBJ1-2
ASSPPPGYSYNEQF	TRBV3-1	TRBJ2-1
ASRRAGTGDSPLH	TRBV27	TRBJ1-6
AVAPGRNSGANVLT	TRBV27	TRBJ2-6
ASSPGPTGELF	TRBV9	TRBJ2-2
ASSIGTPYSNQPQH	TRBV19	TRBJ1-5
ASKGLAGTLEETQY	TRBV12-3/TRBV12-4	TRBJ2-5
SARVGQQSEAF	TRBV20-1	TRBJ1-1
AIGQGSTGELF	TRBV10-3	TRBJ2-2
ASSIEGRNSPLH	TRBV19	TRBJ1-6
ATSSQETQY	TRBV15	TRBJ2-5
ASRGGQGFGELF	TRBV6-1	TRBJ2-2
ASSPWGDRGRYTEAF	TRBV6-1	TRBJ1-1